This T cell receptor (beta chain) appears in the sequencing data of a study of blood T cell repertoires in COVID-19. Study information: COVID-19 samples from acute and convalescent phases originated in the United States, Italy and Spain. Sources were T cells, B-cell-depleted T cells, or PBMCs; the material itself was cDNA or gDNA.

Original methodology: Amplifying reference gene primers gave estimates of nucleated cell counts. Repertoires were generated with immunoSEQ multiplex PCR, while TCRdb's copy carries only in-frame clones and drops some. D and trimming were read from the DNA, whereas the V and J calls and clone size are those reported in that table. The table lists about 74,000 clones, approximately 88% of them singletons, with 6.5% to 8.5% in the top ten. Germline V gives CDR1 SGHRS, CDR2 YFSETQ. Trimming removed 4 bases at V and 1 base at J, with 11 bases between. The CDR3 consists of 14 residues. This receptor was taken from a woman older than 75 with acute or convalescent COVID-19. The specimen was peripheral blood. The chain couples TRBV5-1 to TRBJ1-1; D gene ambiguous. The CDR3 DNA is TGCGCCAGCAGCCCTGCGCGGGGGAACACTGAAGCTTTCTTT. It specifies CASSPARGNTEAFF.